These T cell receptor beta chains were read from a single sample in a study of cytomegalovirus exposure and HLA in healthy donors. Data came from immunoSEQ multiplex PCR; TCRdb stores just in-frame clones and leaves some out. This table has 90,000 to 130,000 clones, around 76% appearing once. Sequenced material: PBMCs. All receptors come from a man aged 25 to 45 in good health and CMV-seropositive. The CDR3 runs from the conserved cysteine through the conserved F or W. Fields, in order: V gene, D gene, J gene, CDR3 protein, CDR3 DNA. D genes are given only for firm matches.

V gene: TRBV7-6
D gene: TRBD2
J gene: TRBJ2-5
CDR3 protein: CASSFTSGGPQETQYF
CDR3 DNA: TGTGCCAGCAGCTTTACTAGCGGGGGGCCCCAAGAGACCCAGTACTTC

V gene: TRBV7-2
D gene: -
J gene: TRBJ2-1
CDR3 protein: CASSLGRDNEQFF
CDR3 DNA: TGTGCCAGCAGCTTGGGGCGTGACAATGAGCAGTTCTTC

V gene: TRBV10-3
D gene: -
J gene: TRBJ1-2
CDR3 protein: CAISEGGNGYTF
CDR3 DNA: TGTGCCATCAGTGAAGGAGGCAATGGCTACACCTTC

V gene: TRBV18
D gene: TRBD2
J gene: TRBJ2-1
CDR3 protein: CASLGGSSYNEQFF
CDR3 DNA: TGTGCCAGCCTGGGGGGGAGCTCCTACAATGAGCAGTTCTTC

V gene: TRBV7-2
D gene: -
J gene: TRBJ2-7
CDR3 protein: CASSVAAGKNEQYF
CDR3 DNA: TGTGCCAGCAGCGTCGCGGCAGGGAAAAACGAGCAGTACTTC

V gene: TRBV7-2
D gene: -
J gene: TRBJ2-5
CDR3 protein: CASSLATIEETQYF
CDR3 DNA: TGTGCCAGCAGCTTAGCAACCATCGAGGAGACCCAGTACTTC

V gene: TRBV29-1
D gene: -
J gene: TRBJ1-1
CDR3 protein: CSVEGGLTEAFF
CDR3 DNA: TGCAGCGTTGAAGGGGGCCTCACTGAAGCTTTCTTT

V gene: TRBV5-1
D gene: -
J gene: TRBJ1-1
CDR3 protein: CASSLGSVNTEAFF
CDR3 DNA: TGCGCCAGCAGCTTGGGGTCGGTGAACACTGAAGCTTTCTTT

V gene: TRBV5-1
D gene: TRBD1
J gene: TRBJ1-4
CDR3 protein: CASSPDRGSEKLFF
CDR3 DNA: TGCGCCAGCAGCCCCGACAGGGGGAGTGAAAAACTGTTTTTT

V gene: TRBV4-3
D gene: -
J gene: TRBJ1-1
CDR3 protein: CASSQPGGEPGNTEAFF
CDR3 DNA: TGCGCCAGCAGCCAACCTGGAGGGGAGCCCGGGAACACTGAAGCTTTCTTT

V gene: TRBV6-5
D gene: TRBD2
J gene: TRBJ2-7
CDR3 protein: CASSYPPGGRTYEQYF
CDR3 DNA: TGTGCCAGCAGTTACCCCCCGGGGGGTCGAACCTACGAGCAGTACTTC

V gene: TRBV5-1
D gene: TRBD2
J gene: TRBJ2-1
CDR3 protein: CASSLEAGAAYNEQFF
CDR3 DNA: TGCGCCAGCAGCTTGGAAGCGGGGGCCGCCTACAATGAGCAGTTCTTC

V gene: TRBV6-1
D gene: -
J gene: TRBJ2-4
CDR3 protein: CASSTEDSSFIQYF
CDR3 DNA: TGTGCCAGCAGTACGGAGGATAGTTCTTTCATTCAGTACTTC

V gene: TRBV5-1
D gene: -
J gene: TRBJ1-6
CDR3 protein: CASSFTESGGAGPLHF
CDR3 DNA: TGCGCCAGCAGCTTTACCGAATCGGGGGGCGCGGGACCCCTCCACTTT

V gene: TRBV11-2
D gene: TRBD2
J gene: TRBJ2-7
CDR3 protein: CASSLDDRGAYEQYF
CDR3 DNA: TGTGCCAGCAGCTTAGATGATCGGGGGGCCTACGAGCAGTACTTC

V gene: TRBV27
D gene: -
J gene: TRBJ1-6
CDR3 protein: CASSPGVGGNSPLHF
CDR3 DNA: TGTGCCAGCTCCCCCGGAGTCGGGGGGAATTCACCCCTCCACTTT

V gene: TRBV7-2
D gene: TRBD1
J gene: TRBJ2-7
CDR3 protein: CASSGTGGSSYEQYF
CDR3 DNA: TGTGCCAGCAGCGGAACAGGGGGAAGCTCCTACGAGCAGTACTTC